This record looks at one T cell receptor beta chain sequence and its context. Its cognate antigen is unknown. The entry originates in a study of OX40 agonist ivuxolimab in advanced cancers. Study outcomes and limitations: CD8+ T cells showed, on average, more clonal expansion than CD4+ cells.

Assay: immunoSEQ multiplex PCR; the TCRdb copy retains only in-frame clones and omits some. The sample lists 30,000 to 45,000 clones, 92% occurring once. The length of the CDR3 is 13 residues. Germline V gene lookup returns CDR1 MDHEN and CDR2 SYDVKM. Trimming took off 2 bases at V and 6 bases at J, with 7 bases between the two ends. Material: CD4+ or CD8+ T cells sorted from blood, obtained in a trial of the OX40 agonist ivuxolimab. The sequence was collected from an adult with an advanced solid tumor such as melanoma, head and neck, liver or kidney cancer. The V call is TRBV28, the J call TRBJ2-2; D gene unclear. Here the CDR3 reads CASSLRPPGELFF. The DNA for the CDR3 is TGTGCCAGCAGTTTACGCCCCCCCGGGGAGCTGTTTTTT.